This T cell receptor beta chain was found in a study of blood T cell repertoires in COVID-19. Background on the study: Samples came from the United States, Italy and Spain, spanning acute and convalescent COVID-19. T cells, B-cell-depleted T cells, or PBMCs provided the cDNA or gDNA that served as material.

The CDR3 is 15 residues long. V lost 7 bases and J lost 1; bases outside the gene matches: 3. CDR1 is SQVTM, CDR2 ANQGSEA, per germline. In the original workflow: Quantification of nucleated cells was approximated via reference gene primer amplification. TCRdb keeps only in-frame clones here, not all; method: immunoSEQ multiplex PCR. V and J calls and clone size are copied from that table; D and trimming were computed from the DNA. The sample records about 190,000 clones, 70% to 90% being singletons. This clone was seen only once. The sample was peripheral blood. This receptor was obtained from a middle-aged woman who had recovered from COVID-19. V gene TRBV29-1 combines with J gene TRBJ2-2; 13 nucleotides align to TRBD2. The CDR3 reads CSGTSGSGNTGELFF. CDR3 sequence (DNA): TGCAGCGGGACTAGCGGGAGTGGGAACACCGGGGAGCTGTTTTTT.